The clone carrying this T cell receptor (beta chain) appeared a few times. Trimming pared 4 bases from V and 4 bases from J, leaving 16 bases between. The CDR3 contains 15 residues. Germline V gene data show CDR1 as SGHRS and CDR2 as YFSETQ. Produced via immunoSEQ multiplex PCR; TCRdb's table is partial and in-frame only. The table includes about 55,000 clones, 70% to 85% detected once. This entry comes from a study of OX40 agonist ivuxolimab in advanced cancers. Study details: As their treatment, patients were administered ivuxolimab, an agonistic anti-OX40 (CD134) antibody.

Baseline, cycle 4 day 1, and cycle 7 day 1 were the blood sampling points. The source is an adult with an advanced solid tumor such as melanoma, head and neck, liver or kidney cancer. Sequenced here: CD4+ or CD8+ T cells sorted from blood, sampled in a trial of the OX40 agonist ivuxolimab. This sequence joins TRBV5-1 and TRBJ2-3; weak D call: TRBD2 (7 bases). CDR3 loop: CASSQGGVGADTQYF. CDR3 sequence (DNA): TGCGCCAGCAGCCAAGGGGGGGTTGGGGCAGATACGCAGTATTTT.